A single sample is the source of the 12 T cell receptor beta chains below, sequenced in a study of OX40 agonist ivuxolimab in advanced cancers. Here immunoSEQ multiplex PCR was the method, and the copy in TCRdb shows in-frame clones only, minus some. This sample has fewer than 40,000 clones, with about four fifths found just once. The specimen was CD4+ or CD8+ T cells sorted from blood, collected in a trial of the OX40 agonist ivuxolimab. The source of these receptors is an adult with an advanced solid tumor such as melanoma, head and neck, liver or kidney cancer.

This chain joins TRBV14 and TRBJ2-3; a possible D gene is TRBD1 (5 bases). Germline CDR1 is SGHDN and CDR2 is FVKESK. Trimming took 4 bases from V and 8 from J, leaving 13 bases between them. The CDR3 covers 13 residues. CDR3 sequence: CASSPITRGTQYF. The CDR3 nucleotides read TGTGCCAGCAGCCCTATCACAAGGGGTACGCAGTATTTT. Together with reference TRBV14 and TRBJ2-3, the CDR3 gives the full variable domain: EAGVTQFPSHSVIEKGQTVTLRCDPISGHDNLYWYRRVMGKEIKFLLHFVKESKQDESGMPNNRFLAERTGGTYSTLKVQPAELEDSGVYFCASSPITRGTQYFGPGTRLTVL.

The CDR3 DNA reads TGTGCCAGCAGCTCGACAGGGGCAACTGAAGCTTTCTTT. It yields the protein CASSSTGATEAFF. The rearrangement links TRBV7-3 to TRBJ1-1; 8 bases agree with TRBD1. J was trimmed by 5 bases and V by 4 bases; bases with no gene match: 3. This CDR3 spans 13 amino acids. The germline V gene has CDR1 SGHTA and CDR2 FQGTGA. Filled out from reference TRBV7-3 and TRBJ1-1, the complete variable domain reads GAGVSQTPSNKVTEKGKYVELRCDPISGHTALYWYRQSLGQGPEFLIYFQGTGAADDSGLPNDRFFAVRPEGSVSTLKIQRTERGDSAVYLCASSSTGATEAFFGQGTRLTVV.

This clone was seen only once. This chain links TRBV30 with TRBJ1-5, with D tentatively TRBD1 (5 bases). Looked up from germline, CDR1 is GTSNPN and CDR2 is SVGIG (reference sequence). Trimming removed 5 bases at V and 0 bases at J, with 8 bases between. This CDR3 is built from 13 residues. The CDR3 DNA is TGTGCCTGGCGGGGGGATAGCAATCAGCCCCAGCATTTT. It specifies CAWRGDSNQPQHF.

The chain combines TRBV6-1 with TRBJ2-7; the D gene is possibly TRBD1 (9 bases). This CDR3 region has 15 residues. V shed 5 bases and J shed 3 bases, with 17 bases lying between them. CDR1 and CDR2 (germline): MNHNS, SASEGT. The CDR3 sequence is CASSISGTGRYEQYF. Written as DNA, the CDR3 is TGTGCCAGCAGTATTAGCGGGACAGGGCGCTACGAGCAGTACTTC.

The chain employs TRBV5-1 and TRBJ2-1; D is undetermined. V gave up 4 bases and J gave up 3 bases, with 11 bases separating them. Germline CDR1 reads SGHRS; CDR2 reads YFSETQ. This CDR3 is 14 amino acids long. This CDR3 reads CASSPGEYYNEQFF. Written as DNA, the CDR3 is TGCGCCAGCAGCCCCGGAGAGTACTACAATGAGCAGTTCTTC.

The chain couples TRBV5-1 to TRBJ2-5, with D possibly matching TRBD2 (6 bases). CDR3 length: 16 residues. The V and J ends lost 0 bases and 6 bases respectively, with 18 bases between them. Germline CDR1 is SGHRS and CDR2 is YFSETQ. The CDR3 bases are TGCGCCAGCAGCTTGGAGGCAGCGGGCGTTCTGAAGACCCAGTACTTC. This translates into CASSLEAAGVLKTQYF.

This clone was observed a single time. One end of the junction is discordant with germline, which a read error may explain. The V gene is TRBV14, the J gene TRBJ2-7; D is unresolved. Germline assignment: CDR1 SGHDN and CDR2 FVKESK. The CDR3 totals 11 residues. CDR3 sequence reads: CASSQSYSIDF. In DNA form, the CDR3 reads TGTGCCAGCAGCCAGAGCTACAGCATAGACTTC.

The V and J genes are TRBV2 and TRBJ1-5; the D gene is possibly TRBD1 (5 bases). V was shortened by 7 bases and J by 0 bases, with 16 bases between the two germline ends. This CDR3 is built from 16 residues. Germline CDR1 and CDR2: SNHLY and FYNNEI. The CDR3 DNA reads TGTGCCAGCACCCCTGGGGCAGCTTATAGCAATCAGCCCCAGCATTTT. This translates into CASTPGAAYSNQPQHF.

V usage is TRBV2 and J usage is TRBJ1-6; D might be TRBD1 (5 bases). This CDR3 has 13 residues. V was pared by 5 bases and J by 4 bases, with 6 bases between. Looked up from germline, CDR1 is SNHLY and CDR2 is FYNNEI. CDR3 residues: CASSQGYNSPLHF. DNA for the CDR3: TGTGCCAGCAGTCAGGGATATAATTCACCCCTCCACTTT.

The chain couples TRBV6-1 to TRBJ1-1, with D tentatively TRBD1 (5 bases). The germline CDR1 and CDR2 sequences are MNHNS and SASEGT. The CDR3 totals 13 residues. The germline V and J ends were trimmed by 6 bases and 1 base, with 9 bases remaining between them. CDR3 loop: CASRQGKNTEAFF. The CDR3 DNA sequence: TGTGCCAGCAGGCAGGGCAAGAACACTGAAGCTTTCTTT.

The V call is TRBV9, the J call TRBJ2-5, with 7 bases aligning to TRBD2. The tail of the sequence fits TRBJ2-7 better, so the J call may be wrong. CDR1 is SGDLS, CDR2 YYNGEE, per germline. CDR3 length: 13 amino acids. For the CDR3, the DNA is TGTGCCAGCAGCGGGACTAGTTCCTACGAGCAGTACTTC. Its protein product is CASSGTSSYEQYF.

This chain uses TRBV5-1 with TRBJ1-4; no definite D call. Germline V gives CDR1 SGHRS, CDR2 YFSETQ. V gave up 0 bases and J gave up 3 bases, with 12 bases separating them. There are 16 residues in the CDR3. CDR3 amino acids: CASSLGSVAANEKLFF. CDR3 DNA: TGCGCCAGCAGCTTGGGTTCTGTAGCTGCTAATGAAAAACTGTTTTTT.